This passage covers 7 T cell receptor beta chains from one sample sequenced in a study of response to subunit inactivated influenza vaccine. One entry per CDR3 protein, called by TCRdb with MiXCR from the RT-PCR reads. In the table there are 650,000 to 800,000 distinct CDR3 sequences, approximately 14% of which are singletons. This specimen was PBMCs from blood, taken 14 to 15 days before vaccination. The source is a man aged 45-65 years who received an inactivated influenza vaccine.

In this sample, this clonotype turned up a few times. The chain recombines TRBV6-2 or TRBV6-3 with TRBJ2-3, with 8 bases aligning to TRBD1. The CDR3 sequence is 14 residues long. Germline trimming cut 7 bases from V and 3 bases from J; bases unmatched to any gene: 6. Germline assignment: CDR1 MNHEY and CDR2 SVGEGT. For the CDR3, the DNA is TGTGCCAGCACCGACAGGGGAGGTACAGATACGCAGTATTTT. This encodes CASTDRGGTDTQYF.

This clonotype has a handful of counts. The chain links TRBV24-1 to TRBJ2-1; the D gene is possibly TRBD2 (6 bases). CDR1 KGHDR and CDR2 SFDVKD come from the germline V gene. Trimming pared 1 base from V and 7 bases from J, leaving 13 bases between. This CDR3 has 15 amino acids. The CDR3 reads CATSDLGGKGNEQFF. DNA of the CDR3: TGTGCCACCAGTGATTTAGGAGGGAAAGGGAATGAGCAGTTCTTC.

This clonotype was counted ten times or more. In DNA, the CDR3 is TGTGCCAGCAGTTTATGGGGGACAGAGACTGAAGCTTTCTTT. Protein: CASSLWGTETEAFF. V gene TRBV27 combines with J gene TRBJ1-1; 7 nucleotides agree with TRBD1. Losses at the gene ends were 1 base for V and 5 bases for J; bases not matched to a gene: 4. There are 14 residues in the CDR3. Germline V gene data show CDR1 as MNHEY and CDR2 as SMNVEV (reference sequence).

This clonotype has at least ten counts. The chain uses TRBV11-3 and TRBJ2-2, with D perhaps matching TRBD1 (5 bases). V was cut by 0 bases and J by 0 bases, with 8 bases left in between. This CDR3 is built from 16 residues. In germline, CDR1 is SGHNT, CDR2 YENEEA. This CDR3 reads CASSLDNRPNTGELFF. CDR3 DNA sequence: TGTGCCAGCAGCTTAGATAACAGGCCGAACACCGGGGAGCTGTTTTTT.

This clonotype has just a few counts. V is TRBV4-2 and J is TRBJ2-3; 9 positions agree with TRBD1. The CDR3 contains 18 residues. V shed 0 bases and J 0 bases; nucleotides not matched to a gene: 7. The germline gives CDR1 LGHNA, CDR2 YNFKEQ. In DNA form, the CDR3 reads TGTGCCAGCAGCCAAGATTTTTTACAGGGGGCAAGCACAGATACGCAGTATTTT. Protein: CASSQDFLQGASTDTQYF.

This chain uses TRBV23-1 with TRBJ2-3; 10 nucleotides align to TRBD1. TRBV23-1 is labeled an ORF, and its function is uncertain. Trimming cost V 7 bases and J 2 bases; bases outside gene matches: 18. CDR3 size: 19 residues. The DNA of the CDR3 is TGCGCCAGCATTACCCAGATCACCCGAGGGACAGGGGACACAGATACGCAGTATTTT. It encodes CASITQITRGTGDTDTQYF.

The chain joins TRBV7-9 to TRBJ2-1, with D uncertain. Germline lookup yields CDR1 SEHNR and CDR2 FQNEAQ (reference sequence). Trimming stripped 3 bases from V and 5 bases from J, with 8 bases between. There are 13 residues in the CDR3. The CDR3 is CASSFQANNEQFF. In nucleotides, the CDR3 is TGTGCCAGCAGCTTCCAGGCGAACAATGAGCAGTTCTTC. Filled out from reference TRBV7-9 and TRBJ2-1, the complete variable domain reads DTGVSQNPRHKITKRGQNVTFRCDPISEHNRLYWYRQTLGQGPEFLTYFQNEAQLEKSRLLSDRFSAERPKGSFSTLEIQRTEQGDSAMYLCASSFQANNEQFFGPGTRLTVL.